The sequence of this T cell receptor (beta chain) was determined in a study of blood T cells in healthy people across ages. General observations from the study: What prevented conclusive comparison of naive and antigen-experienced cells was that PBMCs were unsorted.

A J-beta primer mix and a sample-barcoded 5' primer were used in a second PCR of roughly 6 to 12 cycles. A 12-random-nucleotide template-switch adaptor tagged each cDNA molecule. MiXCR, run by TCRdb on the 5' RACE reads, gives a single entry per CDR3 protein. The table shows about a million distinct CDR3 sequences, with less than 45% occurring only once. About this clonotype: Its antigen is as yet unknown.

Staff drew ten milliliters of peripheral blood from each donor. The germline V gene encodes CDR1 DFQATT and CDR2 SNEGSKA (reference sequence). The CDR3 is 14 amino acids. V shed 4 bases and J shed 6 bases, with 16 bases lying between them. The chain has TRBV20-1 and TRBJ1-5; the D gene is possibly TRBD1 (6 bases). Source material: blood. This receptor was identified in a man aged 18 to 30 in good health. The CDR3 DNA sequence: TGCAGTGCTATTATCAGGGGAGGCGGTCAGCCCCAGCATTTT. It specifies CSAIIRGGGQPQHF.